The T cell receptor beta chain described here comes from a study of cytomegalovirus exposure and HLA in healthy donors. Background on the study: A preliminary data release comprised 80 million to 95 million unique TCRs obtained from HLA-typed donors.

J lost 2 bases, V lost 3 bases, and 0 bases had no gene match. The CDR3 sequence is 14 residues long. CDR1 KGHSH and CDR2 LQKENI come from the germline V gene. PCR used 60 Vbeta primers and 13 Jbeta primers. TCRdb's copy holds only in-frame clones and misses some; the assay was immunoSEQ multiplex PCR. The profile shows 200,000 to 250,000 clones, nearly 80% of them singletons. General study points: V- and J-gene trimming in TCR beta was tied to a missense DCLRE1C variant by an analysis performed later. The authors judged a highly shared variant cluster likely a sequencing artifact.

With respect to this clone: Its specificity is unknown.

The sample taken for sequencing was PBMCs. The source is a young man in good health and CMV-seronegative. The chain joins TRBV18 to TRBJ1-4, with 7 bases lining up with TRBD1. CDR3 sequence: CASSPTGTNEKLFF. Here the CDR3 DNA reads TGTGCCAGCTCACCGACAGGGACTAATGAAAAACTGTTTTTT.